This TCR beta chain was sequenced in a study of shared clonotypes between healthy human individuals. The overall study: CD4 naive and CD4 memory each took three plates per donor, while CD8 naive took two and CD8 memory one.

The germline V gene encodes CDR1 LGHNA and CDR2 YNFKEQ. This CDR3 contains 18 residues. Trimming cost V 0 bases and J 4 bases; bases outside gene matches: 7. Naive-designated CD8 cells lacked CD45RO, were positively enriched for CCR7, and omitted terminally differentiated effector memory CD45RA+ cells. Healthy and HIV-negative, the adult donors had no recent acute infections or vaccinations. Roughly 30,000 T cell genomes (roughly 220 ng DNA) went into each sorted-subset replicate. The data were produced by immunoSEQ multiplex PCR, yet TCRdb's version contains in-frame clones alone and is incomplete. The sample consists of over 800,000 clones, 80% to 95% of them appearing once.

The rearrangement joins TRBV4-2 to TRBJ2-7; 15 nucleotides match TRBD2. This sequence was found in a man younger than 40 in good health. Sequencing input: naive CD8+ T cells sorted from blood. The CDR3 region is CASSQEGAGLAGGYEQYF. The DNA of the CDR3 is TGTGCCAGCAGCCAAGAAGGCGCAGGACTAGCGGGAGGGTACGAGCAGTACTTC.